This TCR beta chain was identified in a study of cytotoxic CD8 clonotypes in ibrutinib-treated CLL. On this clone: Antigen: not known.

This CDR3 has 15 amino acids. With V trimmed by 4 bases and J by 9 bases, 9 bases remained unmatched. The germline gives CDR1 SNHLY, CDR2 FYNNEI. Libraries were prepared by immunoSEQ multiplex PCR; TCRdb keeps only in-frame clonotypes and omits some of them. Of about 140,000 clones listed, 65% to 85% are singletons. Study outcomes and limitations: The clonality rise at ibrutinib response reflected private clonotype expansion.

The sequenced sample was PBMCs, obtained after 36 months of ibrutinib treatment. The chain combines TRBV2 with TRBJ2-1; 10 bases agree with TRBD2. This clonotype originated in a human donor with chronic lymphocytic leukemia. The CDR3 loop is CASSVAAGGQVEQFF. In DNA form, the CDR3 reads TGTGCCAGCAGTGTTGCAGCGGGGGGGCAGGTTGAGCAGTTCTTC.